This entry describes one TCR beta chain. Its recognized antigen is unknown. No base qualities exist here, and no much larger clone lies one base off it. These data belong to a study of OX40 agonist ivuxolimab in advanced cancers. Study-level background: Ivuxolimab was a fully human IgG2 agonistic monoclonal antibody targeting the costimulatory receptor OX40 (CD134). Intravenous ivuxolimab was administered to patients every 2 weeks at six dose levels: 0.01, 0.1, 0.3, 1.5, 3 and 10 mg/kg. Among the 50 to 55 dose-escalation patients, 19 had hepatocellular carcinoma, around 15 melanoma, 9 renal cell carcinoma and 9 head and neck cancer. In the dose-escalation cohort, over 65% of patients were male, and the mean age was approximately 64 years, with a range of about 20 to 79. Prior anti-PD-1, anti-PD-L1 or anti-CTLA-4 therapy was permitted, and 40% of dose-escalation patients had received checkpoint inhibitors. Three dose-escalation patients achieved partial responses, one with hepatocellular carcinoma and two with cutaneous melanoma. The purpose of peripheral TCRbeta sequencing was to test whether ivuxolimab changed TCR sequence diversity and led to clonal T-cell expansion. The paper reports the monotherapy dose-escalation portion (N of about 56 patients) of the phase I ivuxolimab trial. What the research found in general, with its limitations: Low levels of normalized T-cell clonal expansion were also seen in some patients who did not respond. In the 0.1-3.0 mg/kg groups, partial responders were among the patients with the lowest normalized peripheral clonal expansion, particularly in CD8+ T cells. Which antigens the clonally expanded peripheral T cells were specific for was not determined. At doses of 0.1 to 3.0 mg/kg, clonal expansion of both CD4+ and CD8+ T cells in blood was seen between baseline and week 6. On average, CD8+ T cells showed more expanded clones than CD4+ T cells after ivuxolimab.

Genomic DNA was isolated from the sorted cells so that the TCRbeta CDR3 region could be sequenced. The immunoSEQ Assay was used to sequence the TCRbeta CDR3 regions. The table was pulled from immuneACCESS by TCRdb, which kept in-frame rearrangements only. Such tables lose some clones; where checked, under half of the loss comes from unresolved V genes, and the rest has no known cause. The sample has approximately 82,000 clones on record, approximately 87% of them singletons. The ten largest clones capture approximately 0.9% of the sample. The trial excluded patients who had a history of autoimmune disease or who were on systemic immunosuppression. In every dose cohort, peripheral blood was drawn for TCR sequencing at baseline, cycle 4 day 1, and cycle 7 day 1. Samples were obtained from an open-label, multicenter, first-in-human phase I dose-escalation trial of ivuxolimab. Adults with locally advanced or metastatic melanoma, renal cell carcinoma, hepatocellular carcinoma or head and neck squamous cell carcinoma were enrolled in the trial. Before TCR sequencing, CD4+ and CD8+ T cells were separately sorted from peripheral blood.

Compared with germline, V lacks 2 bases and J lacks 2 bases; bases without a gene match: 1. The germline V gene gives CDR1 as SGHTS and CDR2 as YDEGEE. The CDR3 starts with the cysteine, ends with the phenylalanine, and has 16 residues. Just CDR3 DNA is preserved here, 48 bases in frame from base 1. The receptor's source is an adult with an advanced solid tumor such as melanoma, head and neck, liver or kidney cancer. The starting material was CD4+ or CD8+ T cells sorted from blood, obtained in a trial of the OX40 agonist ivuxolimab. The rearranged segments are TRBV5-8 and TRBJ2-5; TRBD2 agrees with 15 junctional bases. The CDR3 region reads CASSLGLAGGQETQYF. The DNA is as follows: TGTGCCAGCAGCTTAGGACTAGCGGGGGGGCAAGAGACCCAGTACTTC.